Listed here are 19 T cell receptor beta chains from one sample, sequenced in a study of control samples from healthy donors and cancer patients. Produced via immunoSEQ multiplex PCR; TCRdb's table is partial and in-frame only. This table holds 100,000 to 150,000 clones, over 85% found once. Sequencing used PBMCs. The origin of the receptors is a man in his forties or fifties with head and neck cancer.

The CDR3 bases are TGTGCCACCAGTGGACGACAGAGTCTATGGCCCCAGCATTTT. This gives the protein CATSGRQSLWPQHF. The chain links TRBV24-1 to TRBJ1-5, with D possibly being TRBD1 (5 bases). The CDR3 loop spans 14 amino acids. The germline V gene has CDR1 KGHDR and CDR2 SFDVKD. The germline V and J ends were trimmed by 5 bases and 9 bases, with 16 bases remaining between them.

The J gene is TRBJ1-2, the V gene TRBV28, with a possible D match to TRBD1 (5 bases). Germline CDR1 and CDR2: MDHEN and SYDVKM. The CDR3 has 12 residues. V lost 3 bases to trimming and J lost 7 bases, with 9 bases between them. CDR3 in DNA: TGTGCCAGCAGTTTTAGGGGCTTTGGCTACACCTTC. Translating gives CASSFRGFGYTF.

The J gene is TRBJ2-7, the V gene TRBV28, with TRBD1 identical over 7 bases. Germline loops: CDR1 MDHEN, CDR2 SYDVKM. The CDR3 sequence is 16 residues long. The junction had 13 bases not matched to a gene; V was cut back by 4 bases and J by 4 bases. The CDR3: CASSSTVDRKLYEQYF. CDR3 bases: TGTGCCAGCAGTTCAACTGTGGACAGGAAGTTGTACGAGCAGTACTTC.

The chain joins TRBV2 to TRBJ2-1; 11 nucleotides match TRBD2. V lost 6 bases and J lost 4; bases outside the gene matches: 5. The CDR3 consists of 15 residues. Germline loops: CDR1 SNHLY, CDR2 FYNNEI. CDR3 amino acids: CASRKLAGDYNEQFF. CDR3 sequence (DNA): TGTGCCAGCAGAAAACTAGCGGGGGATTACAATGAGCAGTTCTTC.

This chain joins TRBV19 and TRBJ1-5; no firm D call. The CDR3 totals 16 residues. Germline V gene data show CDR1 as LNHDA and CDR2 as SQIVND (reference sequence). The V end lost 6 bases, the J end lost 2 bases, and 17 bases lay between the germline ends. The CDR3 region is CASRDLGRYRNQPQHF. The CDR3 DNA is TGTGCCAGTAGGGACCTTGGGAGGTACCGCAATCAGCCCCAGCATTTT.

The J gene is TRBJ1-1, the V gene TRBV28, with a weak D call TRBD1 (6 bases). The CDR3 length is 13 residues. V was trimmed by 11 bases and J by 3 bases, leaving 16 bases between them. The V gene's germline CDR1 is MDHEN and CDR2 SYDVKM. As DNA, the CDR3 is TGTGCCGGGGGAATCTCAGGGGACACTGAAGCTTTCTTT. This encodes CAGGISGDTEAFF.

J is TRBJ1-4 and V is TRBV13; the match to TRBD1 covers 10 bases. This CDR3 region has 16 residues. Germline values: CDR1 PRHDT, CDR2 FYEKMQ (reference sequence). The V segment lost 6 bases and the J segment 8 bases; nucleotides outside the gene matches: 12. The CDR3 loop reads CASRSRDRGFGEKLFF. In nucleotides, the CDR3 is TGTGCCAGCAGAAGCCGGGACAGGGGATTTGGGGAAAAACTGTTTTTT. Full variable domain (missing parts from reference TRBV13 and TRBJ1-4): AAGVIQSPRHLIKEKRETATLKCYPIPRHDTVYWYQQGPGQDPQFLISFYEKMQSDKGSIPDRFSAQQFSDYHSELNMSSLELGDSALYFCASRSRDRGFGEKLFFGSGTQLSVL.

The rearrangement links TRBV4-1 to TRBJ1-2, with 8 bases that match TRBD1. Unmatched junction bases numbered 7, after V lost 0 bases and J lost 7 bases. From germline, CDR1 is MGHRA and CDR2 YSYEKL. The CDR3 sequence is 15 residues long. CDR3 sequence reads: CASSQESTGVGGYTF. The CDR3 DNA follows: TGCGCCAGCAGCCAAGAATCGACAGGGGTCGGTGGCTACACCTTC.

CDR3 residues: CATSDSRTGDNEQFF. The CDR3 nucleotides are TGTGCCACCAGTGACTCCCGGACAGGGGACAATGAGCAGTTCTTC. V and J are TRBV24-1 and TRBJ2-1, with TRBD1 identical over 9 bases. CDR1 KGHDR and CDR2 SFDVKD come from the germline V gene. The ends lost 4 bases at V and 5 bases at J; junction bases unmatched: 5. This CDR3 has 15 amino acids.

The chain employs TRBV29-1 and TRBJ2-7; 7 bases line up with TRBD1. The germline V gene has CDR1 SQVTM and CDR2 ANQGSEA. Trimming took 6 bases from V and 0 from J; bases not matched to a gene: 5. The length of the CDR3 is 13 residues. CDR3 in DNA: TGCAGCGTCGGGACAGTTTACTCCTACGAGCAGTACTTC. Protein: CSVGTVYSYEQYF.

This chain joins TRBV9 and TRBJ2-1, with D tentatively TRBD2 (5 bases). This CDR3 region has 16 residues. Germline V gene sequence: CDR1 SGDLS, CDR2 YYNGEE. Trimming pared 3 bases from V and 4 bases from J, leaving 17 bases between. The DNA for the CDR3 is TGTGCCAGCAGCGCCCCTGGGCAGCGGCCTTACAATGAGCAGTTCTTC. Encoded protein: CASSAPGQRPYNEQFF.

The rearrangement uses TRBV6-5 and TRBJ2-7, with D unclear. Germline values: CDR1 MNHEY, CDR2 SVGAGI. The germline V and J ends were trimmed by 0 bases and 7 bases, with 19 bases remaining between them. The CDR3 consists of 16 residues. The CDR3 coding sequence is TGTGCCAGCAGTTACTCGTATAGGCAGTATACGAAGGAGCAGTACTTC. Its translation is CASSYSYRQYTKEQYF.

Worth noting for this clone: One end of the junction fails to match germline, which may point to a read error. The rearrangement joins TRBV5-1 to TRBJ2-2; D is unresolved. The V gene's germline CDR1 is SGHRS and CDR2 YFSETQ. The CDR3 has 15 residues. The CDR3, as DNA: TGCGCCAGCAGCTTGGCATTGGCGAAAACCGGGGAGCTGTTTTTT. Translation: CASSLALAKTGELFF.

The J gene is TRBJ1-1, the V gene TRBV5-1; D is ambiguous. Trimming pared 5 bases from V and 1 base from J, leaving 9 bases between. This CDR3 spans 13 amino acids. Germline V lookup: CDR1 SGHRS, CDR2 YFSETQ. The CDR3 DNA reads TGCGCCAGCAGACTAGCGTGGAACACTGAAGCTTTCTTT. The encoded protein is CASRLAWNTEAFF.

This clone was seen only once. The chain has TRBV21-1 and TRBJ1-4; TRBD1, the table's D call, lacks a check against the DNA. TRBV21-1 is reported as a pseudogene. This CDR3 contains 16 residues. The CDR3 here is CASSLGQSATNEKLFF. The CDR3 bases are TGTGCCAGCAGCTTGGGACAGTCAGCAACTAATGAAAAACTGTTTTTT.

As DNA, the CDR3 is TGTGCCAGCAGCTTCGACGGACCCTATAGCAATCAGCCCCAGCATTTT. Encoded protein: CASSFDGPYSNQPQHF. The chain uses TRBV7-8 and TRBJ1-5; no definite D call. With 3 bases removed from V and 0 bases from J, the gap between germline ends came to 12 bases. The CDR3 totals 16 residues. CDR1 is SGHVS and CDR2 is FQNEAQ in the germline V gene.

This chain connects TRBV15 to TRBJ1-1; D call uncertain. The CDR3 loop spans 13 amino acids. From germline, CDR1 is LNHNV and CDR2 YYDKDF (reference sequence). Between the trimmed V and J ends, which lost 5 bases and 0 bases, there was a span of 7 bases. The CDR3 loop is CATSRVMNTEAFF. As DNA, the CDR3 is TGTGCCACCAGCCGAGTTATGAACACTGAAGCTTTCTTT.

The rearrangement uses TRBV12-3 or TRBV12-4 and TRBJ2-7; no reliable D call. V was clipped by 4 bases and J by 5 bases, with 9 bases between them. The CDR3 contains 12 residues. The DNA for the CDR3 is TGTGCCAGCAGTTGGGAAAGGGACGAGCAGTACTTC. This encodes CASSWERDEQYF.

The V gene is TRBV11-2, the J gene TRBJ1-1; D is ambiguous. Germline V lookup: CDR1 SGHAT, CDR2 FQNNGV. This CDR3 is 15 amino acids long. Trimming left V 0 bases short and J 4 bases short, with 12 bases between. The CDR3 DNA reads as TGTGCCAGCAGCTTAGATAGTAACAGTCCCACTGAAGCTTTCTTT. Protein sequence: CASSLDSNSPTEAFF. The full variable domain, in which reference TRBV11-2 and TRBJ1-1 provide the parts outside the CDR3, is EAGVAQSPRYKIIEKRQSVAFWCNPISGHATLYWYQQILGQGPKLLIQFQNNGVVDDSQLPKDRFSAERLKGVDSTLKIQPAKLEDSAVYLCASSLDSNSPTEAFFGQGTRLTVV.